This T cell receptor (beta chain) is drawn from a study of T-cell reconstitution after alpha-beta-depleted transplantation in children. As it was prepared, the TCRbeta library received unique molecular identifiers. MiXCR, applied by TCRdb to the PCR reads, yields one record per CDR3 protein. Of about 120,000 distinct CDR3 sequences in the sample, 20% to 25% were seen once. The study, taken as a whole, reports: Surviving thymic progenitors and recipient T cells were the source of high TCRbeta diversity at day 60 in some patients. Several hundred expanded graft clones reportedly gave rise to the alpha-beta T cells present about two months after transplant. Newly produced T cells mostly accounted for T-cell counts and diversity one year post-transplant.

This clonotype has at least ten counts. The antigen is not known. This CDR3 is built from 17 residues. Trimming took 3 bases from V and 3 from J, leaving 20 bases between them. The sample was PBMCs, mostly from graft donor cells, taken 180 days after TCRalphabeta/CD19-depleted stem cell transplant. The gene calls are TRBV12-3 or TRBV12-4 and TRBJ2-5, with D possibly being TRBD2 (5 bases). The clonotype originates from a male patient aged 2-10 years who had a stem cell transplant for chronic granulomatous disease, so the T cells may come from the graft donor. The CDR3 protein is CASSLERPSRRKETQYF. The CDR3, as DNA: TGTGCCAGCAGTTTGGAGAGGCCCAGCAGGAGGAAAGAGACCCAGTACTTC.